The 23 T cell receptor beta chains below all came from one sample that was sequenced in a study of naive and memory T cell subsets. Whole-blood samples were 2 to 2.5 ml of peripheral blood from healthy adult volunteers. Reverse transcription of blood and skin TCR RNA was primed at alpha and beta constant regions. TCRdb re-analysed the 5' RACE reads in MiXCR, keeping a single row per CDR3 protein. This sample has 20,000 to 25,000 distinct CDR3 sequences, with roughly 4% found just once. These receptors were taken from a male donor in good health.

This clonotype has ten or more counts. At one end, the junction sequence differs from germline, possibly due to a read error. This chain joins TRBV12-3 or TRBV12-4 and TRBJ2-5; D may be TRBD2 (6 bases). CDR3 length: 13 residues. CDR3 sequence: CASNGGASNGIHF. CDR3 coding DNA: TGTGCCAGTAACGGAGGGGCCAGTAACGGAATACACTTC.

This clonotype has ten or more counts. The rearrangement joins TRBV6-5 to TRBJ1-2, with D unresolved. The CDR3 is made up of 14 amino acids. V was shortened by 7 bases and J by 12 bases, with 24 bases between the two germline ends. Germline CDR1 reads MNHEY; CDR2 reads SVGAGI. For the CDR3, the DNA is TGTGCCAGCAAGGCCCTTCCGGCCGTTACTCAACACACCTTC. Residues: CASKALPAVTQHTF.

In this sample, this clonotype turned up a few times. The V call is TRBV13, the J call TRBJ2-1; no clear D gene. Germline CDR1 PRHDT, CDR2 FYEKMQ (reference sequence). This CDR3 comprises 13 residues. Trimming removed 3 bases from V and 7 bases from J, with 10 bases in between. CDR3 loop: CASSFSSRNEQFF. CDR3 bases: TGTGCCAGCAGCTTTAGCAGTAGGAATGAGCAGTTCTTC.

Ten or more counts support this clonotype. The chain recombines TRBV29-1 with TRBJ2-1, with D possibly matching TRBD2 (6 bases). V was trimmed by 6 bases and J by 8 bases, leaving 23 bases between them. The CDR3 consists of 15 residues. The germline CDR1 and CDR2 sequences are SQVTM and ANQGSEA. CDR3 in amino acids: CSVAPPGTLSDEQFF. The CDR3 DNA follows: TGCAGCGTCGCTCCGCCCGGGACTTTAAGCGATGAGCAGTTCTTC.

Many counts were recorded for this clonotype. V and J are TRBV29-1 and TRBJ1-2; D unclear. The CDR3 is made up of 11 amino acids. Germline V gene data show CDR1 as SQVTM and CDR2 as ANQGSEA. With 5 bases removed from V and 8 bases from J, the gap between germline ends came to 12 bases. In nucleotides, the CDR3 is TGCAGCGTTTACCTCCTCGGGGGCTACACCTTC. It specifies CSVYLLGGYTF.

The table lists this clonotype with many counts. The V call is TRBV5-6, the J call TRBJ2-7; possible D gene TRBD1, 6 bases. Trimming shortened V by 0 bases and J by 5 bases, and 12 bases separated the two germline ends. Germline V CDR1 and CDR2: SGHDT, YYEEEE. The CDR3 totals 14 residues. In nucleotides, the CDR3 is TGTGCCAGCAGCTTGGGGGGCAGGGGAGACGAGCAGTACTTC. It yields the protein CASSLGGRGDEQYF.

This clonotype was recorded at least ten times. The chain links TRBV6-2 or TRBV6-3 to TRBJ1-2; 8 nucleotides align to TRBD1. The J segment lost 5 bases and the V segment lost 0 bases, leaving 11 bases of the junction unmatched. Germline CDR1 is MNHEY and CDR2 is SVGEGT. There are 17 residues in the CDR3. The CDR3, as DNA: TGTGCCAGCAGTTACTCGATTTTGGACAGGGAAGTTTATGGCTACACCTTC. Its translation is CASSYSILDREVYGYTF.

This clonotype was observed once. The chain links TRBV6-5 to TRBJ2-1; 7 positions match TRBD2. Trimming took 4 bases from V and 0 from J; bases not matched to a gene: 6. The CDR3 extends over 16 amino acids. Germline CDR1 reads MNHEY; CDR2 reads SVGAGI. In DNA form, the CDR3 reads TGTGCCAGCAGTTCAATCGGGGGGAGCTCCTACAATGAGCAGTTCTTC. Its protein is CASSSIGGSSYNEQFF.

This clonotype appeared a few times. A read error is possible here, since a much larger clone lies one base away. V gene TRBV25-1 combines with J gene TRBJ2-7, with D unclear. In germline, CDR1 is MGHDK, CDR2 SYGVNS. CDR3 length: 11 residues. Trimming stripped 5 bases from V and 5 bases from J, with 7 bases between. CDR3 protein: CASSLRNEQYF. The CDR3 nucleotides read TGTGCCAGCAGTCTGCGGAACGAGCAGTACTTC.

This clonotype was detected many times. The chain joins TRBV12-3 or TRBV12-4 to TRBJ1-1; 10 bases are shared with TRBD1. There are 18 residues in the CDR3. V shed 6 bases, J shed 3 bases, and the junction held 16 bases outside the gene matches. The CDR3 coding sequence is TGTGCCAGCAGGCGGCTGGTCCTCGGGACAGGGGAGGACACTGAAGCTTTCTTT. Translated, it gives CASRRLVLGTGEDTEAFF.

This clonotype was detected many times. This chain connects TRBV2 to TRBJ2-3; D is undetermined. CDR1 is SNHLY, CDR2 FYNNEI, per germline. V shed 0 bases and J shed 11 bases, with 9 bases lying between them. This CDR3 has 12 amino acids. CDR3 sequence: CASSEAVGKQYF. The DNA of the CDR3 is TGTGCCAGCAGTGAAGCGGTCGGCAAGCAGTATTTT.

This clonotype was counted at least ten times. The chain has TRBV4-3 and TRBJ2-3; D is unclear. Per germline, CDR1 LGHNA and CDR2 YSLEER. V lost 0 bases to trimming and J lost 0 bases, with 10 bases between them. This CDR3 contains 16 residues. This CDR3 is CASSQDWLASTDTQYF. CDR3 DNA: TGCGCCAGCAGCCAAGATTGGCTGGCTAGCACAGATACGCAGTATTTT.

This clonotype occurred many times. The V and J genes are TRBV3-1 and TRBJ2-5; 13 bases align to TRBD2. The V and J ends lost 0 bases and 5 bases, in that order; junction bases with no gene match: 9. Germline V CDR1 and CDR2: LGHDT, YNNKEL (reference sequence). The CDR3 consists of 18 residues. Written as DNA, the CDR3 is TGTGCCAGCAGCCAAGATTGGACTAGCGGGAGAGGCTGCGAGACCCAGTACTTC. This codes for CASSQDWTSGRGCETQYF.

This clonotype was observed a few times. The CDR3 DNA sequence: TGTGCCAGCAGTCTCGGGACAGGGGCAACTAATGAAAAACTGTTTTTT. Its protein product is CASSLGTGATNEKLFF. This chain connects TRBV27 to TRBJ1-4, with 10 bases identical to TRBD1. V lost 5 bases, J lost 0 bases, and 3 bases stayed unmatched. CDR1 is MNHEY and CDR2 is SMNVEV in the germline V gene (reference sequence). CDR3 length: 16 amino acids.

Ten or more counts support this clonotype. The chain combines TRBV20-1 with TRBJ1-6, with D perhaps TRBD1 (6 bases). CDR1 and CDR2 from the germline V gene are DFQATT and SNEGSKA (reference sequence). The CDR3 consists of 15 residues. Trimming pared 0 bases from V and 7 bases from J, leaving 13 bases between. CDR3 sequence reads: CSARDWTAGNSPLHF. CDR3 nucleotide sequence: TGCAGTGCTAGAGATTGGACAGCGGGGAATTCACCCCTCCACTTT.

The gene calls are TRBV5-1 and TRBJ2-3; 9 nucleotides agree with TRBD1. CDR1 SGHRS and CDR2 YFSETQ come from the germline V gene. This CDR3 is built from 18 residues. Unmatched junction bases numbered 12, after V lost 4 bases and J lost 0 bases. CDR3 bases: TGCGCCAGCAGCGTAGTAGCGGCCGGGACAGGGAGCACAGATACGCAGTATTTT. It is translated as CASSVVAAGTGSTDTQYF.

This clonotype was counted at least ten times. The chain couples TRBV10-3 to TRBJ2-4; 11 nucleotides match TRBD1. The CDR3 runs 14 residues. V lost 9 bases, J lost 1 base, and 2 bases stayed unmatched. Germline V lookup: CDR1 ENHRY, CDR2 SYGVKD. For the CDR3, the DNA is TGTGCCATTGGACAGGGGGCGGCCAAAAACATTCAGTACTTC. Translation gives CAIGQGAAKNIQYF.

In its sample, this clonotype was seen many times. This chain connects TRBV7-2 to TRBJ2-7, with TRBD1 identical over 7 bases. CDR3 length: 15 residues. Trimming removed 5 bases from V and 4 bases from J; junction bases left unmatched: 11. Germline loops: CDR1 SGHTA, CDR2 FQGNSA. The CDR3 sequence: CASSRSGTEGYEQYF. The CDR3 DNA reads as TGTGCCAGCAGCCGGTCCGGGACAGAAGGTTACGAGCAGTACTTC.

V is TRBV3-1 and J is TRBJ2-1, with 8 bases that match TRBD1. Trimming cost V 4 bases and J 0 bases; bases outside gene matches: 2. Germline-derived CDR1 and CDR2 are LGHDT and YNNKEL (reference sequence). The CDR3 has 15 amino acids. CDR3 coding DNA: TGTGCCAGCAGCCGGACAGGGAGCTCCTACAATGAGCAGTTCTTC. It is translated as CASSRTGSSYNEQFF.

There are a few counts of this clonotype. This rearrangement joins TRBV6-5 to TRBJ1-2; D unresolved. The CDR3 loop spans 13 amino acids. Germline-derived CDR1 and CDR2 are MNHEY and SVGAGI. The V gene lost 6 bases and the J gene lost 8 bases, with 16 bases spanning the gap. The CDR3 DNA reads TGTGCCAGCAGGGTTCTTAGCTCGGACGGCTACACCTTC. It encodes CASRVLSSDGYTF.

In its sample, this clonotype was seen many times. J is TRBJ2-7 and V is TRBV5-1, with 12 bases lining up with TRBD1. Trimming removed 3 bases from V and 6 bases from J; junction bases left unmatched: 7. CDR3 length: 15 amino acids. From germline, CDR1 is SGHRS and CDR2 YFSETQ. CDR3: CASSSRDRGLPEQYF. CDR3 bases: TGCGCCAGCAGCTCAAGGGACAGGGGGCTTCCCGAGCAGTACTTC.

The chain uses TRBV19 and TRBJ2-7, with TRBD2 identical over 13 bases. Trimming took 5 bases from V and 6 from J; bases not matched to a gene: 10. Germline lookup yields CDR1 LNHDA and CDR2 SQIVND (reference sequence). The CDR3 runs 16 residues. The chain's CDR3 is CASSVGTSGTLAEQYF. The CDR3 bases are TGTGCCAGTAGTGTCGGGACTAGCGGGACGTTAGCCGAGCAGTACTTC. Using reference TRBV19 and TRBJ2-7 for the parts outside the CDR3, the full variable domain is DGGITQSPKYLFRKEGQNVTLSCEQNLNHDAMYWYRQDPGQGLRLIYYSQIVNDFQKGDIAEGYSVSREKKESFPLTVTSAQKNPTAFYLCASSVGTSGTLAEQYFGPGTRLTVT.

Within the sample, this clonotype is medium-sized. V and J are TRBV28 and TRBJ2-7; D is ambiguous. V lost 6 bases, J lost 3 bases, and 15 bases lay in between. The CDR3 is made up of 14 amino acids. Germline loops: CDR1 MDHEN, CDR2 SYDVKM. The CDR3 reads CASSPSHPHYEQYF. CDR3 DNA sequence: TGTGCCAGCAGCCCCTCCCACCCCCACTACGAGCAGTACTTC.